This T cell receptor (beta chain) was recorded in a study of cytomegalovirus exposure and HLA in healthy donors. Here immunoSEQ multiplex PCR was the method, and the copy in TCRdb shows in-frame clones only, minus some. Among roughly 150,000 clones listed, roughly 95% were seen once. This clone occurred once. The same CDR3 arises from other DNA sequences in this sample as well. The CDR3 contains 15 residues. Trimming shortened V by 0 bases and J by 0 bases, and 8 bases separated the two germline ends. Germline V CDR1 and CDR2: SGHRS, YFSETQ. This chain uses TRBV5-1 with TRBJ2-3; D remains ambiguous. The sequenced sample was PBMCs. The receptor was isolated from a woman between 18 and 29 years old in good health and CMV-seronegative. The CDR3 nucleotides read TGCGCCAGCAGCTTGGTTGGCGGTAGCACAGATACGCAGTATTTT. Translated: CASSLVGGSTDTQYF. The entire variable domain, with the rest obtained from reference TRBV5-1 and TRBJ2-3, is as follows: KAGVTQTPRYLIKTRGQQVTLSCSPISGHRSVSWYQQTPGQGLQFLFEYFSETQRNKGNFPGRFSGRQFSNSRSEMNVSTLELGDSALYLCASSLVGGSTDTQYFGPGTRLTVL.